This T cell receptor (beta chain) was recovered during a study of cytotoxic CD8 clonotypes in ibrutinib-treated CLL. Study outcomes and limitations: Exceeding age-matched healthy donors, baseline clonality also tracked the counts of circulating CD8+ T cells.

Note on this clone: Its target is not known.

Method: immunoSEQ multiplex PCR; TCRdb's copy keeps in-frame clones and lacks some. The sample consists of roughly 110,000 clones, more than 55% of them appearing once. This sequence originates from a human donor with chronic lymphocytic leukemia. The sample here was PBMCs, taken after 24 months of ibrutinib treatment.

CDR3 protein: CASSLEPGEKLFF. The CDR3 nucleotides are TGTGCCAGCAGCTTAGAGCCAGGGGAAAAACTGTTTTTT. The chain couples TRBV7-2 to TRBJ1-4; tentatively, D is TRBD1 (5 bases). From germline, CDR1 is SGHTA and CDR2 FQGNSA. V was pared by 1 base and J by 8 bases, with 8 bases between. The CDR3 sequence is 13 residues long.